Presented here are 8 T cell receptor beta chains from one specimen sequenced in a study of CXCR3-negative and CXCR3-positive naive CD8 T cells. The TRB libraries of cDNA were built by UMI-labeled 5' RACE. TCRdb reanalyzed the 5' RACE reads, giving one entry per CDR3 protein sequence and no DNA. The listing contains roughly 59,000 distinct CDR3 sequences. Their antigen targets remain unknown. Study-wide results and caveats: Naive cells that were CXCR3-positive had more hydrophobic TRB CDR3s (compared with CXCR3-negative naive cells).

The source material was naive CXCR3+ CD8+ T cells from blood. This sample's subset: CD45RO-CCR7+CD27+CD95- naive CD8+ T cells expressing CXCR3 (TNR3+). The source is a human donor in good health. Some clones in this sample may be carry-over from other donors' samples.

The V call is TRBV5-1, the J call TRBJ2-7; TCRdb lists TRBD1, though no DNA is available to test this call. This CDR3 comprises 13 residues. From germline, CDR1 is SGHRS and CDR2 YFSETQ. The CDR3 spells CASRGDSSYEQYF.

The V and J genes are TRBV11-1 and TRBJ1-2; TCRdb proposes TRBD1, but this gene call is untestable without DNA. The length of the CDR3 is 16 residues. Germline CDR1 and CDR2: SGHAT and FQDESV (reference sequence). The CDR3 region is CASSLAGQGAVYGYTF.

This chain uses TRBV28 with TRBJ2-1; TCRdb's D gene call, TRBD1, goes unchecked for lack of DNA. The CDR3 has 16 amino acids. Germline loops: CDR1 MDHEN, CDR2 SYDVKM. The chain's CDR3 is CASSLRQGGSYNEQFF.

This chain links TRBV29-1 with TRBJ1-1. Germline CDR1 and CDR2: SQVTM and ANQGSEA. The CDR3 runs to 12 residues. CDR3 in amino acids: CSVQGGETEAFF.

The genes are TRBV13 and TRBJ2-7; TCRdb reports TRBD2, a call that lacks DNA to check it against. The length of the CDR3 is 15 residues. CDR1 is PRHDT and CDR2 is FYEKMQ in the germline V gene (reference sequence). The CDR3 protein is CASSPPGLETYEQYF.

CDR3 protein: CASSLLAGLETQYF. The chain recombines TRBV7-7 with TRBJ2-5; TCRdb's D gene call, TRBD1, goes unchecked for lack of DNA. This CDR3 contains 14 residues. Germline lookup yields CDR1 SSHAT and CDR2 FNYEAQ (reference sequence).

This chain connects TRBV4-1 to TRBJ2-2; TCRdb picks TRBD1, but there is no DNA to check that call. CDR1 is MGHRA and CDR2 is YSYEKL in the germline V gene. The CDR3 contains 15 residues. The CDR3 here is CASSQAPGVAGELFF.

The chain has TRBV3-1 and TRBJ2-3; no DNA is available, so the TRBD2 call from TCRdb remains unchecked. The V gene's germline CDR1 is LGHDT and CDR2 YNNKEL (reference sequence). There are 19 residues in the CDR3. The CDR3 here is CASSNGTSTPKLTPVTQYF.